There are a few counts of the clone carrying this TCR beta chain. As yet, its antigen is unknown. This entry is derived from a study of metastatic and nonmetastatic thyroid tumors. Overall study: Comparative analysis of repertoires was undertaken across blood and tumor or nodule tissue obtained from malignant and benign thyroid patients. Findings of the study overall: The study reportedly found significantly higher TCR beta diversity in malignant thyroid tumors than benign nodules, in blood and tumor.

Original processing notes: The study's classifier, a distant-metastasis tool for papillary thyroid cancer, was built using CDR3 differences across clinicopathological groups. Using MiXCR, TCRdb reanalyzed the PCR reads. Clone size and V and J calls follow TCRdb, not the original study. The table records around 50,000 clones, about 20% of them present only once. Thyroid surgery was preceded by no treatment in any patient. V was clipped by 6 bases and J by 4 bases, with 11 bases between them. CDR3 size: 13 residues. Germline V gene sequence: CDR1 MNHEY, CDR2 SVGEGT. The TCR originated in a male donor with papillary thyroid cancer or a benign thyroid nodule (not recorded which). Some clones in this sample may be carry-over from other donors' samples. Specimen: blood. The chain carries TRBV6-2 or TRBV6-3 and TRBJ2-3; D call uncertain. The CDR3 nucleotides read TGTGCCAGCAGGGCGACGGCAGCAGATACGCAGTATTTT. Encoded protein: CASRATAADTQYF.